This T cell receptor beta chain was found in a study of T cell responses to AZD1222 COVID-19 vaccine. Study results and caveats: Only 5 or 6 individuals given AZD1222 were seropositive at baseline.

For this clone: The antigen remains undetermined.

Using immunoSEQ multiplex PCR, the repertoire was profiled, and TCRdb retains in-frame clones only, with some absent. The sample has 80,000 to 130,000 clones, 85% to 90% seen once. Material: peripheral blood, obtained on day 0 of AZD1222 vaccination. The receptor's source is an adult in good health.

CDR3 sequence: CASSLAGRSPLHF. The CDR3 DNA follows: TGCGCCAGCAGCTTGGCCGGTAGGTCACCCCTCCACTTT. The chain combines TRBV5-1 with TRBJ1-6; D remains ambiguous. Trimming removed 0 bases from V and 10 bases from J, with 8 bases in between. Looked up from germline, CDR1 is SGHRS and CDR2 is YFSETQ. This CDR3 contains 13 residues.